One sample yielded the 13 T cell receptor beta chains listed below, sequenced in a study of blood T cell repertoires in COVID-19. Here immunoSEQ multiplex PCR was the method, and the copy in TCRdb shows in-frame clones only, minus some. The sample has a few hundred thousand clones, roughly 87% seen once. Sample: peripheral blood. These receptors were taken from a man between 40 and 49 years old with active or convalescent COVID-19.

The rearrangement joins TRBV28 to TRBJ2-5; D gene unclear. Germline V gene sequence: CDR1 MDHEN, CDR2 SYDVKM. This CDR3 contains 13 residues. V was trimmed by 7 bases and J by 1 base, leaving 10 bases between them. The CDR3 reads CASNPWAQETQYF. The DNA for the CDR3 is TGTGCCAGCAACCCGTGGGCCCAAGAGACCCAGTACTTC.

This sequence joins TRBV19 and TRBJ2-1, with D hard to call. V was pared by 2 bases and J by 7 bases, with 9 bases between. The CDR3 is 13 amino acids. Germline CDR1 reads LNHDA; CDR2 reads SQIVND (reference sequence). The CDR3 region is CASSIHPGNEQFF. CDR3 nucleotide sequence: TGTGCCAGTAGTATACATCCCGGGAATGAGCAGTTCTTC.

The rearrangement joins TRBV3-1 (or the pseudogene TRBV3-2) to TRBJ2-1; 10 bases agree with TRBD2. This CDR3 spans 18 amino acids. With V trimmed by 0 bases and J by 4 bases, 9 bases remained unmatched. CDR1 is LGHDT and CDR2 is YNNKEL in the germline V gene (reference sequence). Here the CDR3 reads CASSQDLPGTSEYNEQFF. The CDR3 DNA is TGTGCCAGCAGCCAAGATTTGCCGGGGACTAGCGAGTACAATGAGCAGTTCTTC.

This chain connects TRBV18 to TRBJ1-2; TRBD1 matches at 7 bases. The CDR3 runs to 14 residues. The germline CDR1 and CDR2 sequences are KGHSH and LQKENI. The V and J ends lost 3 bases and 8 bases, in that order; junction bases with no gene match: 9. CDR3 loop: CASSPAIDREGYTF. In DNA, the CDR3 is TGTGCCAGCTCACCCGCCATCGACAGGGAGGGCTACACCTTC.

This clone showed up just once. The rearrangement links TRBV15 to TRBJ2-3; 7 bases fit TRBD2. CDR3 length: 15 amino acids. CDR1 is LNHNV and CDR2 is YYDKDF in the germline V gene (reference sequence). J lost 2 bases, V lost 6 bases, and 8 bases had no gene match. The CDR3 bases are TGTGCCACCAGGAACGGGAGGTACCTCACAGATACGCAGTATTTT. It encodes CATRNGRYLTDTQYF.

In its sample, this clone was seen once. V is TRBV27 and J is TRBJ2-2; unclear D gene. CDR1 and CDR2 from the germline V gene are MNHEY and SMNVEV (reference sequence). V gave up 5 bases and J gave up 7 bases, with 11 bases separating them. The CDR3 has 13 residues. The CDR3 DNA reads TGTGCCAGCAGTCTCCTCCCCGGCGGGGAGCTGTTTTTT. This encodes CASSLLPGGELFF.

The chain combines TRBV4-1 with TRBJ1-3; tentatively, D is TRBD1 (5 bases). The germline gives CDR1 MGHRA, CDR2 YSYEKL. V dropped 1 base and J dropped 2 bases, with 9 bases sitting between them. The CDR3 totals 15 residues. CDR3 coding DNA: TGCGCCAGCAGCCAAGGCGGCAGGGCTGGAAACACCATATATTTT. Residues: CASSQGGRAGNTIYF.

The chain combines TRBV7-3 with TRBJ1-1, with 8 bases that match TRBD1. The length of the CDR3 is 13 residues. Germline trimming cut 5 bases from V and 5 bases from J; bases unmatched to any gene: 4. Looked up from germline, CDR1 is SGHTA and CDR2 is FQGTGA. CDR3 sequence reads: CASSPQGGTEAFF. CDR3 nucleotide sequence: TGTGCCAGCAGCCCACAGGGGGGGACTGAAGCTTTCTTT. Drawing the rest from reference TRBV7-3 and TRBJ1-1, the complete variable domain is GAGVSQTPSNKVTEKGKYVELRCDPISGHTALYWYRQSLGQGPEFLIYFQGTGAADDSGLPNDRFFAVRPEGSVSTLKIQRTERGDSAVYLCASSPQGGTEAFFGQGTRLTVV.

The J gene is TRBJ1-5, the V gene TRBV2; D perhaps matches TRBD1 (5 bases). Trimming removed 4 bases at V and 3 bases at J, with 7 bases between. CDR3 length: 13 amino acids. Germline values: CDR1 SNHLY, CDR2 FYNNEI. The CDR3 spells CASSVQDNQPQHF. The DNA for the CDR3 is TGTGCCAGCAGTGTACAGGACAATCAGCCCCAGCATTTT. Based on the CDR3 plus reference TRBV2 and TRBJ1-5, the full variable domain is EPEVTQTPSHQVTQMGQEVILRCVPISNHLYFYWYRQILGQKVEFLVSFYNNEISEKSEIFDDQFSVERPDGSNFTLKIRSTKLEDSAMYFCASSVQDNQPQHFGDGTRLSIL.

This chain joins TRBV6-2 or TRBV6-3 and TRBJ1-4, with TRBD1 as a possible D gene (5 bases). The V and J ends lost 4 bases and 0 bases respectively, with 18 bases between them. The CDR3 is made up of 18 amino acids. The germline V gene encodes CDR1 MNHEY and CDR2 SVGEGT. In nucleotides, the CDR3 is TGTGCCAGCAGTTCCAACTCCGGGGGTTCTGCAACTAATGAAAAACTGTTTTTT. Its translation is CASSSNSGGSATNEKLFF.

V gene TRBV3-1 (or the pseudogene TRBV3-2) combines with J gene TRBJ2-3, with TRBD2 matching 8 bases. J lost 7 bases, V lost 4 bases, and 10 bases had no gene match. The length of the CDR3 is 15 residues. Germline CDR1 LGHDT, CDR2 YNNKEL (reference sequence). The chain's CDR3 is CASSLGSSGPNTQYF. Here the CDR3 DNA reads TGTGCCAGCAGCCTCGGGTCTAGCGGGCCTAATACGCAGTATTTT.

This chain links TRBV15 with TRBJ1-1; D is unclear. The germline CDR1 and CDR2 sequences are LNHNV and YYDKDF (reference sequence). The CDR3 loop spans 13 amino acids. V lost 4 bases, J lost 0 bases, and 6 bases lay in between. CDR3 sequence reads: CATSIPMNTEAFF. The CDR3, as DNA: TGTGCCACCAGCATCCCCATGAACACTGAAGCTTTCTTT.

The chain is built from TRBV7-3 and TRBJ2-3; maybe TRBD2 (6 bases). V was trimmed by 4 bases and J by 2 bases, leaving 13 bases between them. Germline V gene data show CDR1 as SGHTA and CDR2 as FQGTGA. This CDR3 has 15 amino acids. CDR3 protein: CASSSIAVLTDTQYF. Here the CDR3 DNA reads TGTGCCAGCAGCTCGATAGCGGTCCTCACAGATACGCAGTATTTT.